This T cell receptor (beta chain) originates from a study of cytomegalovirus exposure and HLA in healthy donors. Overall study context: The study's early data release held roughly 91 million unique TCRs from HLA-typed donors. Study conclusions and caveats: A list of 150 or so TCR beta chains associated with cytomegalovirus was given.

PCR was performed using 60 Vbeta and 13 Jbeta primers. Some clones are missing from TCRdb's copy, which holds only in-frame ones; the method was immunoSEQ multiplex PCR. Among under 200,000 clones listed, approximately 79% were seen once. This clone occurred a few times. Its antigen is currently unknown. The TCR sequence derives from a middle-aged man in good health and CMV-seronegative. Sequenced material: PBMCs.

The CDR3 here is CASSLIGTAGNTIYF. CDR3 bases: TGCGCCAGCAGCCTCATTGGGACTGCGGGAAACACCATATATTTT. The rearrangement links TRBV4-1 to TRBJ1-3; perhaps TRBD1 as D (5 bases). Germline values: CDR1 MGHRA, CDR2 YSYEKL. V lost 4 bases to trimming and J lost 4 bases, with 14 bases between them. This CDR3 spans 15 amino acids.